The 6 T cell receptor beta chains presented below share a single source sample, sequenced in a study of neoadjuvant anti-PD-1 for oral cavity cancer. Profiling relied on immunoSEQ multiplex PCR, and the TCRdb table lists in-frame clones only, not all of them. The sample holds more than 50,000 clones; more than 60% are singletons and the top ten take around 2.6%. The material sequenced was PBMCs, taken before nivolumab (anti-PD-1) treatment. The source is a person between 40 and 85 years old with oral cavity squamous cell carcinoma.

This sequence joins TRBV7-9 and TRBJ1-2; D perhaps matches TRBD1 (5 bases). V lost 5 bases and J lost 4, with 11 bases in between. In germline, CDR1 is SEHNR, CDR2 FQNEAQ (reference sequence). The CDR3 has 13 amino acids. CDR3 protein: CASSPDDSYGYTF. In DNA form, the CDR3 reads TGTGCCAGCAGCCCCGATGACAGCTATGGCTACACCTTC.

The CDR3 loop reads CAGQGGSIHTGELFF. In DNA, the CDR3 is TGTGCCGGGCAGGGAGGGTCTATCCACACCGGGGAGCTGTTTTTT. This chain connects TRBV6-1 to TRBJ2-2; TRBD2 matches at 7 bases. Germline CDR1 is MNHNS and CDR2 is SASEGT. V shed 11 bases and J 3 bases; nucleotides not matched to a gene: 12. The CDR3 totals 15 residues.

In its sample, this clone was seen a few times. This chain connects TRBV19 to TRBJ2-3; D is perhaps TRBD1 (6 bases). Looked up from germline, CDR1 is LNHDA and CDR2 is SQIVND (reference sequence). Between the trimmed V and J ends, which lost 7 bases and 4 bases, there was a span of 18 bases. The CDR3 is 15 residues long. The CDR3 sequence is CASTERGHKADTQYF. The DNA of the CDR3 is TGTGCCAGTACCGAGAGGGGACACAAGGCAGATACGCAGTATTTT.

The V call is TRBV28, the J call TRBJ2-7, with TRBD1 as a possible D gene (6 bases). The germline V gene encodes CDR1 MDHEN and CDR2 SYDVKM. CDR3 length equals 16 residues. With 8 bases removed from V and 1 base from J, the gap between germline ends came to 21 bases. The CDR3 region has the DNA TGTGCCAGCTGCCGGCGTGGGCAGGGGTCATCCTACGAGCAGTACTTC. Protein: CASCRRGQGSSYEQYF.

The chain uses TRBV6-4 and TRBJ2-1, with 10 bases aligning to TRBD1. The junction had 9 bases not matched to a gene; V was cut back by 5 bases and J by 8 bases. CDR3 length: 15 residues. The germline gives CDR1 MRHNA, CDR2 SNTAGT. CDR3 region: CASSPNRQGADEQFF. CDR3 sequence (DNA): TGTGCCAGCAGTCCAAACCGACAGGGGGCCGATGAGCAGTTCTTC.

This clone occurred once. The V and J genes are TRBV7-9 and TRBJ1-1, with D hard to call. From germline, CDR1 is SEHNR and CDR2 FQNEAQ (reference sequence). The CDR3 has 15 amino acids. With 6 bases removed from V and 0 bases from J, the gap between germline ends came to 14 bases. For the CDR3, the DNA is TGTGCCAGCAGTCCACCGGGATACATGAACACTGAAGCTTTCTTT. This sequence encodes CASSPPGYMNTEAFF.